This T cell receptor beta chain was observed in a study of spatial heterogeneity in lung cancer. One entry per CDR3 protein, called by TCRdb with MiXCR from the 5' RACE reads. Among around 110,000 distinct CDR3 sequences listed, 12% were seen once. This CDR3 has 14 residues. CDR1 and CDR2 from the germline V gene are SGHTA and FQGNSA. Trimming cost V 4 bases and J 9 bases, with 13 bases left between them. Time point noted: blood at routine non-recurrence follow-up after resection. TCRs were sequenced from unsorted whole RNA of tumor, nontumor lung or PBMC. This sequence was found in a male donor with early-stage non-small cell lung cancer. This rearrangement joins TRBV7-2 to TRBJ1-6; perhaps TRBD1 as D (6 bases). The source material was PBMCs, sampled at follow-up. CDR3 DNA: TGTGCCAGCAGCTCGCGGCAGGGGAGTTCACCCCTCCACTTT. It codes for CASSSRQGSSPLHF.